These 10 T cell receptor beta chains share one sample of origin, sequenced in a study of shared clonotypes between healthy human individuals. Generated by immunoSEQ multiplex PCR, the TCRdb table keeps only in-frame clones and is missing some. The sample has 550,000 to 600,000 clones, around three quarters seen once. The material sequenced was PBMCs. The receptors shown here come from a woman aged 40 to 55 in good health. Some clones in this sample may be carry-over from other donors' samples.

This chain connects TRBV6-6 to TRBJ1-2; maybe TRBD1 (6 bases). The V end lost 6 bases, the J end lost 10 bases, and 12 bases lay between the germline ends. CDR3 length equals 11 residues. Germline V lookup: CDR1 MNHNY, CDR2 SVGAGI (reference sequence). Here the CDR3 DNA reads TGTGCCAGCAGCCGTGACAGGCTCTACACCTTC. It is translated as CASSRDRLYTF.

This chain joins TRBV11-2 and TRBJ2-5, with D hard to call. The CDR3 length is 14 residues. Trimming removed 0 bases at V and 7 bases at J, with 12 bases between. From germline, CDR1 is SGHAT and CDR2 FQNNGV. In nucleotides, the CDR3 is TGTGCCAGCAGCTTAGATCCGCCGGGCCTGACCCAGTACTTC. It encodes CASSLDPPGLTQYF.

The chain uses TRBV28 and TRBJ2-3, with D possibly being TRBD1 or TRBD2 (5 bases each). The germline V gene encodes CDR1 MDHEN and CDR2 SYDVKM. The ends were cut back, 10 bases at V and 2 bases at J, with 13 bases in the middle. CDR3 size: 13 residues. CDR3 in DNA: TGTGCCATCCGGGACGACTACACAGATACGCAGTATTTT. Translating it yields CAIRDDYTDTQYF. The whole variable domain, remainder taken from reference TRBV28 and TRBJ2-3, is DVKVTQSSRYLVKRTGEKVFLECVQDMDHENMFWYRQDPGLGLRLIYFSYDVKMKEKGDIPEGYSVSREKKERFSLILESASTNQTSMYLCAIRDDYTDTQYFGPGTRLTVL.

This clone has a single count. V is TRBV29-1 and J is TRBJ2-3; 8 positions agree with TRBD1. Germline CDR1 reads SQVTM; CDR2 reads ANQGSEA. The CDR3 extends over 13 amino acids. The V gene end was trimmed by 3 bases and the J gene end by 4 bases; junction bases not matched to a gene: 3. CDR3 sequence (DNA): TGCAGCGTTGACGGACAGGGTGCAGATACGCAGTATTTT. Translation: CSVDGQGADTQYF.

This chain links TRBV15 with TRBJ2-3; 10 bases align to TRBD1. Germline lookup yields CDR1 LNHNV and CDR2 YYDKDF (reference sequence). V shed 0 bases and J 5 bases; nucleotides not matched to a gene: 14. CDR3 length equals 19 residues. The CDR3 reads CATSRERWGQGIGGDTQYF. The CDR3 bases are TGTGCCACCAGCAGAGAAAGGTGGGGACAGGGGATTGGGGGAGATACGCAGTATTTT.

Concerning this clone itself: Only one base separates this from a far larger clonotype, so it likely reflects a read error. The same CDR3 also results from other DNA sequences found in this sample. The CDR3 nucleotides are TGCAGCTCTCGGACAGGGGTCACAGATACGCAGTATTTT. This translates into CSSRTGVTDTQYF. The V call is TRBV29-1, the J call TRBJ2-3, with TRBD1 identical over 9 bases. The V gene end was trimmed by 8 bases and the J gene end by 2 bases; junction bases not matched to a gene: 5. Per germline, CDR1 SQVTM and CDR2 ANQGSEA. The CDR3 length is 13 residues.

The CDR3 DNA sequence: TGCGCCAGCAGCCTAGACGGACCGAGTTACAATGAGCAGTTCTTC. It codes for CASSLDGPSYNEQFF. V usage is TRBV5-1 and J usage is TRBJ2-1; no clear D. This CDR3 is 15 amino acids long. Trimming stripped 4 bases from V and 4 bases from J, with 15 bases between. Looked up from germline, CDR1 is SGHRS and CDR2 is YFSETQ.

The V and J genes are TRBV1 and TRBJ2-7; the table's D call, TRBD2, was not checked against the DNA. TRBV1 is labeled a pseudogene. The CDR3 runs 14 residues. In DNA, the CDR3 is TGCACCAGCAACCGACTAGCGGGGACCTACGAGCAGTACTTC. Protein product: CTSNRLAGTYEQYF.

The CDR3 coding sequence is TGTGCCAGCAGTTCAGGACTAGCGGGCACACCTCACGAGCAGTACTTC. Its translation: CASSSGLAGTPHEQYF. This chain links TRBV11-1 with TRBJ2-7, with 11 bases that match TRBD2. Germline V gene sequence: CDR1 SGHAT, CDR2 FQDESV (reference sequence). This CDR3 region has 16 residues. V lost 6 bases and J lost 5; bases outside the gene matches: 12.

V usage is TRBV10-2 and J usage is TRBJ2-5; D is perhaps TRBD2 (5 bases). The CDR3 covers 12 residues. The germline V gene has CDR1 WSHSY and CDR2 SAAADI. Deletions cut 6 bases from V and 5 bases from J, with 10 bases between. CDR3 bases: TGCGCCAGCAGCCTAACGGGGGAGACCCAGTACTTC. Translating gives CASSLTGETQYF.